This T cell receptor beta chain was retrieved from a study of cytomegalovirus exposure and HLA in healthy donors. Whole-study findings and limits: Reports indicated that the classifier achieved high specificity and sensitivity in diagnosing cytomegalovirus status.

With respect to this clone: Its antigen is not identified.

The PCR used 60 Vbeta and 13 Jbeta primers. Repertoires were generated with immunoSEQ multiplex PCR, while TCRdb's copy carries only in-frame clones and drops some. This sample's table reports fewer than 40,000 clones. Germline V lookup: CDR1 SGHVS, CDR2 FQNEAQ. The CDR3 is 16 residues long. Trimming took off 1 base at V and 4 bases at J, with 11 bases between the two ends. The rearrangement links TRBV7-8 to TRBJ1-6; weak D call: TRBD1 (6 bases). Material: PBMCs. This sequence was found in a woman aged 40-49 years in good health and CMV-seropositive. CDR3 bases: TGTGCCAGCAGCTTAGGGTCAGGGGCATATAATTCACCCCTCCACTTT. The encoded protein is CASSLGSGAYNSPLHF.